This TCR beta chain was sequenced in a study of T cell repertoires in cytomegalovirus infection (dated by TCRdb to the late 2010s). As for the study more broadly: Peptide stimulations targeted recently identified HLA-C-restricted CMV epitopes, whose presentation resists viral immunomodulation, together with well-studied HLA-B-restricted epitopes. Because public TCR beta signatures pointed to carriage of CMV infection together with the matching HLA type, the HLA type of each donor mattered for the analysis. Study-wide conclusions, independent of this receptor: The ex vivo response was dominated by HLA-C-restricted CMV-specific TCR beta clonotypes, and the single most frequent clonotype in two of eight donors was supplied by these HLA-C-restricted clonotypes. In both this cohort and an independent roughly 400-donor cohort, the cumulative frequency of public TCR beta family members distinguished carriers of CMV infection plus the relevant HLA type.

As encoded in the germline V gene, CDR1 is KGHDR while CDR2 is SFDVKD. V is reduced by 9 bases and J by 5 bases, leaving a spacing of 16 bases between them. There are 13 amino acids in the CDR3, from cysteine to phenylalanine inclusive. The DNA shown is the 39-base CDR3, in frame from base 1. Remarks on this clonotype: No cognate antigen has been identified for it. The input lacks base qualities; no much larger clone sits a single base away.

Explained via the paper, the treatment or condition label denotes: in vitro stimulation with specific CMV peptide epitopes to enrich CMV-specific T cells. TCRdb names Illumina HiSeq 1500 as the instrument used. The public reads were quality trimmed at Q25 with fastp and then assembled into clones with MiXCR by TCRdb, keeping productive beta chains. All rows with the same CDR3 protein become a single entry with the most common DNA and genes. The sample contains just over 450,000 distinct CDR3 sequences, about two fifths of them found a single time. The top ten clonotypes cover around 44% of the sample.

The sequences come from cultured PBMCs, collected from culture after CMV antigen stimulation. The clonotype comes from a human donor in good health (CMV status not recorded). Some clones in this sample may be carry-over from other donors' samples. The V gene is TRBV24-1 and the J gene is TRBJ2-7; tentative D gene TRBD2, with 6 bases matching. For the CDR3, the sequence is CATGRRGEDEQYF. The sequenced DNA is TGTGCCACCGGCCGGCGGGGTGAGGACGAGCAGTACTTC.